This T cell receptor (beta chain) emerged from a study of CD8 T cells in Susac syndrome. The germline CDR1 and CDR2 sequences are SGHVS and FQNEAQ. Trimming stripped 4 bases from V and 4 bases from J, with 11 bases between. This CDR3 is 14 amino acids long. When the RNA was reverse transcribed, random hexamers were used with an input of about 0.45 to 1 ug. Each CDR3 protein is one row after TCRdb ran MiXCR on the immunoSEQ multiplex PCR reads. This sample yields 150,000 to 160,000 distinct CDR3 sequences, of which around 96% are seen a single time; 0.2% to 0.25% belongs to the top ten. The sequence was obtained from a human donor with multiple sclerosis. Sequences were obtained from CD8+ T cells from PBMCs. This chain uses TRBV7-8 with TRBJ2-1; D is unclear. CDR3 loop: CASSSNGPYNEQFF. DNA for the CDR3: TGTGCCAGCAGCTCCAATGGGCCATACAATGAGCAGTTCTTC.